This T cell receptor beta chain was profiled in a study of kidney transplant recipient with SARS-CoV-2 infection. Germline loops: CDR1 MNHEY, CDR2 SVGAGI. V was shortened by 7 bases and J by 7 bases, with 11 bases between the two germline ends. The CDR3 totals 13 residues. This clonotype was seen ten or more times. TCRdb re-called the reads with MiXCR, one entry per CDR3 protein. The sample records 200,000 to 250,000 distinct CDR3 sequences, 29% being singletons. The chain uses TRBV6-5 and TRBJ1-6; tentatively, D is TRBD1 (5 bases). Material: a blood sample, obtained at baseline and on day 111 from a kidney transplant recipient. This clonotype was obtained from a male patient between 25 and 39 years old who had COVID-19 and was a kidney transplant recipient. A subset of T cells may come from the graft donor. CDR3 bases: TGTGCCAGCACCAGGGCCCAAAATTCACCCCTCCACTTT. Protein product: CASTRAQNSPLHF.